These 32 T cell receptor beta chains originate from one sample sequenced in a study of shared clonotypes between healthy human individuals. Generated by immunoSEQ multiplex PCR, the TCRdb table keeps only in-frame clones and is missing some. The table includes more than 500,000 clones, 95% to 96% detected once. Source material: naive CD4+ T cells sorted from blood. The subset here: CD45RA+ positively selected. These receptors originate from a woman aged 25 to 39 in good health.

The chain uses TRBV11-2 and TRBJ2-5; 8 bases match TRBD1. Germline trimming cut 2 bases from V and 13 bases from J; bases unmatched to any gene: 6. Germline assignment: CDR1 SGHAT and CDR2 FQNNGV. CDR3 length equals 12 residues. The CDR3 spells CASSLPGQGLYF. CDR3 sequence (DNA): TGTGCCAGCAGCTTACCCGGACAGGGTCTGTACTTC.

The chain joins TRBV6-5 to TRBJ2-7, with D possibly matching TRBD2 (5 bases). The germline V gene has CDR1 MNHEY and CDR2 SVGAGI. Trimming cost V 6 bases and J 7 bases, with 16 bases left between them. The CDR3 spans 13 residues. CDR3 sequence (DNA): TGTGCCAGCAGAGCAGAACCCTCGGGGGAGCAGTACTTC. It codes for CASRAEPSGEQYF.

The chain has TRBV9 and TRBJ2-1, with D possibly TRBD2 on 6 matching bases. The CDR3 loop spans 15 amino acids. Trimming took off 2 bases at V and 7 bases at J, with 16 bases between the two ends. Germline CDR1 and CDR2: SGDLS and YYNGEE. CDR3 DNA: TGTGCCAGCAGCGTCGGAGGGCCCTCGATAAATGAGCAGTTCTTC. As protein: CASSVGGPSINEQFF.

The chain couples TRBV27 to TRBJ2-6; D is possibly TRBD1 (6 bases). Trimming left V 3 bases short and J 0 bases short, with 15 bases between. The CDR3 extends over 18 amino acids. Per germline, CDR1 MNHEY and CDR2 SMNVEV (reference sequence). In DNA form, the CDR3 reads TGTGCCAGCAGTTTTAATTGGACAGTTGTCTCTGGGGCCAACGTCCTGACTTTC. It encodes CASSFNWTVVSGANVLTF.

The chain employs TRBV6-1 and TRBJ2-2; maybe TRBD2 (7 bases). V lost 11 bases, J lost 7 bases, and 20 bases lay in between. The CDR3 is 14 amino acids. Germline V gene data show CDR1 as MNHNS and CDR2 as SASEGT. The CDR3 DNA reads as TGTGCCGGCCGCCGGGGGGCTATCGACGGGGAGCTGTTTTTT. Amino acid sequence: CAGRRGAIDGELFF.

Written as DNA, the CDR3 is TGTGCCAGCAGTGAAGGGTCGGCTACAGAAGCTTTCTTT. Protein sequence: CASSEGSATEAFF. The J gene is TRBJ1-1, the V gene TRBV2, with unresolved D. Germline V gene sequence: CDR1 SNHLY, CDR2 FYNNEI. This CDR3 has 13 residues. With 1 base removed from V and 8 bases from J, the gap between germline ends came to 11 bases.

The J gene is TRBJ2-2, the V gene TRBV2; 7 nucleotides agree with TRBD1. Trimming took 6 bases from V and 3 from J; bases not matched to a gene: 7. Germline V lookup: CDR1 SNHLY, CDR2 FYNNEI. The CDR3 spans 15 residues. CDR3 in amino acids: CASSRTGSYTGELFF. CDR3 nucleotide sequence: TGTGCCAGCAGCCGGACAGGCTCGTACACCGGGGAGCTGTTTTTT.

A note on this clone: Within the sample, other DNA sequences also encode this same CDR3. The V gene is TRBV19, the J gene TRBJ2-7, with 7 positions matching TRBD1. Per the germline V gene, CDR1 is LNHDA and CDR2 is SQIVND (reference sequence). The ends lost 2 bases at V and 2 bases at J; junction bases unmatched: 0. This CDR3 spans 13 amino acids. Here the CDR3 reads CASSIRGPYEQYF. The CDR3 DNA sequence: TGTGCCAGTAGTATAAGGGGGCCCTACGAGCAGTACTTC.

The V call is TRBV27, the J call TRBJ1-1, with a possible D match to TRBD1 (5 bases). The CDR3 has 18 amino acids. With 7 bases removed from V and 0 bases from J, the gap between germline ends came to 24 bases. The germline V gene has CDR1 MNHEY and CDR2 SMNVEV (reference sequence). CDR3 in DNA: TGTGCCAGCACCAAAAGAATTCGGGACGCAATCATGAACACTGAAGCTTTCTTT. It yields the protein CASTKRIRDAIMNTEAFF.

This sequence joins TRBV5-1 and TRBJ2-6; the D gene is possibly TRBD2 (5 bases). The CDR3 extends over 17 amino acids. V was shortened by 2 bases and J by 4 bases, with 16 bases between the two germline ends. The germline V gene encodes CDR1 SGHRS and CDR2 YFSETQ. The CDR3 DNA reads TGCGCCAGCAGCTTCTCCACTGGGGTAGCGGGGGCCAACGTCCTGACTTTC. Translation: CASSFSTGVAGANVLTF.

This clone has a single count. This chain's CDR3 is CASSFPGQGELRYF. The CDR3 bases are TGCGCCAGCAGCTTTCCGGGACAGGGGGAGCTGAGGTACTTC. This chain joins TRBV5-1 and TRBJ2-7; TRBD1 matches at 11 bases. V lost 2 bases and J lost 12; bases outside the gene matches: 10. The CDR3 totals 14 residues. Germline CDR1 reads SGHRS; CDR2 reads YFSETQ.

The chain has TRBV7-2 and TRBJ2-3, with D unclear. The ends were cut back, 4 bases at V and 1 base at J, with 15 bases in the middle. This CDR3 is 16 amino acids long. Germline CDR1 SGHTA, CDR2 FQGNSA. The CDR3 is CASSSMGAPGTDTQYF. CDR3 coding DNA: TGTGCCAGCAGCTCTATGGGCGCCCCGGGCACAGATACGCAGTATTTT. Looking up the rest from reference TRBV7-2 and TRBJ2-3 gives the full variable domain: GAGVSQSPSNKVTEKGKDVELRCDPISGHTALYWYRQSLGQGLEFLIYFQGNSAPDKSGLPSDRFSAERTGGSVSTLTIQRTQQEDSAVYLCASSSMGAPGTDTQYFGPGTRLTVL.

The chain joins TRBV30 to TRBJ2-7, with TRBD1 matching 10 bases. Germline V CDR1 and CDR2: GTSNPN, SVGIG (reference sequence). Trimming cost V 4 bases and J 5 bases; bases outside gene matches: 8. The CDR3 is 14 amino acids. This chain's CDR3 is CAWKEGTGVHEQYF. CDR3 bases: TGTGCCTGGAAAGAGGGGACAGGGGTCCACGAGCAGTACTTC.

The rearrangement links TRBV12-5 to TRBJ1-2, with D possibly being TRBD1 (6 bases). This CDR3 contains 13 residues. Looked up from germline, CDR1 is LGHNT and CDR2 is FRNRAP. The V and J ends lost 3 bases and 2 bases respectively, with 7 bases between them. The CDR3 spells CASGFQGNYGYTF. Here the CDR3 DNA reads TGTGCTAGTGGTTTTCAGGGGAACTATGGCTACACCTTC.

The chain combines TRBV6-5 with TRBJ1-3, with D hard to call. The ends were cut back, 0 bases at V and 4 bases at J, with 13 bases in the middle. The CDR3 has 16 amino acids. Germline V gene data show CDR1 as MNHEY and CDR2 as SVGAGI. Here the CDR3 reads CASSYSRTGSGNTIYF. CDR3 in DNA: TGTGCCAGCAGTTACTCGAGGACGGGATCCGGAAACACCATATATTTT.

The J gene is TRBJ2-3, the V gene TRBV10-1; perhaps D is TRBD1 or TRBD2 (5 bases each). CDR1 WNHNN and CDR2 SYGVQD come from the germline V gene (reference sequence). V was trimmed by 3 bases and J by 6 bases, leaving 16 bases between them. The CDR3 spans 15 residues. This CDR3 reads CASSDNQGGTDTQYF. The DNA of the CDR3 is TGCGCCAGCAGTGATAACCAGGGTGGGACGGATACGCAGTATTTT.

The V call is TRBV29-1, the J call TRBJ2-5, with 7 bases aligning to TRBD2. The closer fit of TRBJ2-7 to the DNA end suggests the J call may be wrong. The CDR3 is 12 amino acids. Per the germline V gene, CDR1 is SQVTM and CDR2 is ANQGSEA. The CDR3 loop reads CSVWGGSYEQYF. The CDR3 nucleotides are TGCAGCGTTTGGGGCGGGAGCTACGAGCAGTACTTC.

V usage is TRBV30 and J usage is TRBJ2-1; D might be TRBD2 (5 bases). This CDR3 contains 14 residues. The germline V gene has CDR1 GTSNPN and CDR2 SVGIG (reference sequence). CDR3 coding DNA: TGTGCTGCGACCGTCGGGCAAAACGGGATTGAGCAGTTCTTC. Its translation is CAATVGQNGIEQFF.

The V and J genes are TRBV10-2 and TRBJ1-6, with D possibly matching TRBD1 (5 bases). The germline V and J ends were trimmed by 4 bases and 10 bases, with 14 bases remaining between them. Germline CDR1 and CDR2: WSHSY and SAAADI. This CDR3 comprises 14 residues. This CDR3 is CASSGQTMGSPLHF. CDR3 DNA: TGCGCCAGCAGTGGACAGACTATGGGATCACCCCTCCACTTT.

The chain carries TRBV19 and TRBJ2-5; 13 bases match TRBD2. The J call may be faulty, since TRBJ2-7 better matches the DNA end. This CDR3 has 14 amino acids. Germline V gene lookup returns CDR1 LNHDA and CDR2 SQIVND (reference sequence). CDR3 residues: CASSRTSGSYEQYF. The CDR3 region has the DNA TGTGCCAGTAGTAGGACTAGCGGGAGTTACGAGCAGTACTTC.

As for this clone: The junction shows a germline mismatch at one end, possibly a read error. The gene calls are TRBV10-3 and TRBJ1-5; possible D gene TRBD1, 6 bases. The germline V gene has CDR1 ENHRY and CDR2 SYGVKD. This CDR3 is built from 15 residues. CDR3 residues: CAISDVGQLNHPQHF. CDR3 bases: TGTGCCATCAGTGACGTCGGACAGTTAAATCATCCCCAGCATTTT.

The V call is TRBV19, the J call TRBJ2-1; 8 nucleotides align to TRBD2. J was trimmed by 10 bases and V by 3 bases; bases with no gene match: 11. The length of the CDR3 is 15 residues. Germline V CDR1 and CDR2: LNHDA, SQIVND (reference sequence). CDR3 nucleotides: TGTGCCAGTAGTATTGTAGCGGGGTTTTTGGGAGAGCAGTTCTTC. Residues: CASSIVAGFLGEQFF.

This clone is a singleton in its sample. The chain carries TRBV19 and TRBJ2-2, with 12 nucleotides matching TRBD2. The CDR3 contains 16 residues. The germline gives CDR1 LNHDA, CDR2 SQIVND (reference sequence). V lost 6 bases, J lost 7 bases, and 9 bases stayed unmatched. CDR3 residues: CASSSGLAGRGGELFF. The CDR3 DNA reads TGTGCCAGTAGCTCCGGACTAGCGGGGCGAGGCGGGGAGCTGTTTTTT.

The CDR3 here is CASSPSGLRDEQYF. The CDR3 DNA reads as TGCGCCAGCAGCCCCTCGGGACTACGAGACGAGCAGTACTTC. V usage is TRBV4-1 and J usage is TRBJ2-7; 7 nucleotides line up with TRBD2. This CDR3 region has 14 residues. V lost 4 bases, J lost 5 bases, and 8 bases stayed unmatched. The germline V gene encodes CDR1 MGHRA and CDR2 YSYEKL.

The chain has TRBV25-1 and TRBJ1-2, with a possible D match to TRBD1 (5 bases). Trimming shortened V by 5 bases and J by 7 bases, and 14 bases separated the two germline ends. In germline, CDR1 is MGHDK, CDR2 SYGVNS. The length of the CDR3 is 13 residues. The CDR3 DNA follows: TGTGCCAGCAGTAATACGGCAAGGGGTGGCTACACCTTC. Its protein is CASSNTARGGYTF.

V usage is TRBV6-5 and J usage is TRBJ1-2; TRBD1 matches 7 bases. V shed 5 bases and J 5 bases; nucleotides not matched to a gene: 11. Germline lookup yields CDR1 MNHEY and CDR2 SVGAGI. The CDR3 contains 15 residues. CDR3 nucleotides: TGTGCCAGCAGTACCAGTCGACAGGGTTGGTATGGCTACACCTTC. Translating gives CASSTSRQGWYGYTF.

The genes are TRBV5-4 and TRBJ1-2, with a possible D match to TRBD1 (5 bases). The CDR3 is 16 amino acids. Germline V CDR1 and CDR2: SGHNT, YYREEE (reference sequence). Trimming removed 0 bases from V and 1 base from J, with 13 bases in between. The CDR3 DNA reads as TGTGCCAGCAGCTTGGCCGGGGGAACGGTTAACTATGGCTACACCTTC. Translation gives CASSLAGGTVNYGYTF.

The V call is TRBV5-4, the J call TRBJ2-3, with TRBD2 matching over 7 bases. After removal of 4 bases from V and 2 bases from J, the junction contained 13 bases not matched to a gene. This CDR3 comprises 17 residues. Germline V gene data show CDR1 as SGHNT and CDR2 as YYREEE (reference sequence). The chain's CDR3 is CASSVTLAEGDTDTQYF. DNA of the CDR3: TGTGCCAGCAGCGTGACCCTAGCGGAGGGAGACACAGATACGCAGTATTTT.

The gene calls are TRBV7-9 and TRBJ2-5; TRBD1 might be the D (6 bases). CDR3 length equals 17 residues. With 5 bases removed from V and 5 bases from J, the gap between germline ends came to 24 bases. CDR1 and CDR2 (germline): SEHNR, FQNEAQ (reference sequence). The CDR3 protein is CASSQDGLRGDRETQYF. For the CDR3, the DNA is TGTGCCAGCAGCCAGGACGGACTTAGGGGCGACAGGGAGACCCAGTACTTC.

The gene calls are TRBV29-1 and TRBJ2-7, with 9 nucleotides matching TRBD1. CDR1 and CDR2 from the germline V gene are SQVTM and ANQGSEA. The V gene end was trimmed by 3 bases and the J gene end by 7 bases; junction bases not matched to a gene: 7. The CDR3 is 13 residues long. The CDR3, as DNA: TGCAGCGTTGATGGACAGGGGCAGGCTGAGCAGTACTTC. Amino acids: CSVDGQGQAEQYF.

This clone has a single count. V is TRBV28 and J is TRBJ2-7; 9 nucleotides agree with TRBD2. V lost 3 bases, J lost 1 base, and 7 bases stayed unmatched. The CDR3 runs 16 residues. Germline CDR1 and CDR2: MDHEN and SYDVKM. The CDR3 coding sequence is TGTGCCAGCAGTTTGGCGGGAGGGCCTAAGTCCTACGAGCAGTACTTC. Protein product: CASSLAGGPKSYEQYF.

The chain joins TRBV9 to TRBJ2-1; D is uncertain. Germline loops: CDR1 SGDLS, CDR2 YYNGEE. The length of the CDR3 is 14 residues. V shed 2 bases and J shed 0 bases, with 6 bases lying between them. The CDR3 region is CASSVTHSYNEQFF. DNA of the CDR3: TGTGCCAGCAGCGTCACGCACTCCTACAATGAGCAGTTCTTC. The full variable domain, in which reference TRBV9 and TRBJ2-1 provide the parts outside the CDR3, is DSGVTQTPKHLITATGQRVTLRCSPRSGDLSVYWYQQSLDQGLQFLIQYYNGEERAKGNILERFSAQQFPDLHSELNLSSLELGDSALYFCASSVTHSYNEQFFGPGTRLTVL.